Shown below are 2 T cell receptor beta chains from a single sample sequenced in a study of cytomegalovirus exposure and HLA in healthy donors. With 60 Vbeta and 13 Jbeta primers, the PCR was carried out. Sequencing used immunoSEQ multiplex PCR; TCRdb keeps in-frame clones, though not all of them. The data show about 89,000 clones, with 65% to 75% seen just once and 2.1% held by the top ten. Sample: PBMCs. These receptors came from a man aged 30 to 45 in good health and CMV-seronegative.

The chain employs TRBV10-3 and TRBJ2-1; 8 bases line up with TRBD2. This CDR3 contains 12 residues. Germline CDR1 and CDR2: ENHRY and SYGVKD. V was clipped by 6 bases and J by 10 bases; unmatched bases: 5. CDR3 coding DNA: TGTGCCATCAGCGGAGCGGGAGAAGAGCAGTTCTTC. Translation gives CAISGAGEEQFF.

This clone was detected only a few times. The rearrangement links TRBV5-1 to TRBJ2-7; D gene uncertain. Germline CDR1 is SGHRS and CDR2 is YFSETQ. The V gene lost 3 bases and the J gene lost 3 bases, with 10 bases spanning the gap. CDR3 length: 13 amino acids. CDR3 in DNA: TGCGCCAGCAGCTGGGCGAGCAGCTACGAGCAGTACTTC. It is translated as CASSWASSYEQYF.